Listed here are 23 T cell receptor beta chains from one sample, sequenced in a study of cytomegalovirus exposure and HLA in healthy donors. Primers: 60 Vbeta forward and 13 Jbeta reverse. Profiled with immunoSEQ multiplex PCR; TCRdb holds only in-frame clones, not every one. The data hold around 120,000 clones, with around three quarters observed a single time. What was sequenced was PBMCs. These receptors were taken from a woman between 45 and 65 years old in good health and CMV-seronegative.

As DNA, the CDR3 is TGTGCCTCTAGGCGGATCTCTGGAAACACCATATATTTT. Protein sequence: CASRRISGNTIYF. The gene calls are TRBV30 and TRBJ1-3; D call uncertain. Trimming stripped 7 bases from V and 0 bases from J, with 10 bases between. In germline, CDR1 is GTSNPN, CDR2 SVGIG (reference sequence). This CDR3 comprises 13 residues. Full variable domain (rest looked up from reference TRBV30 and TRBJ1-3): SQTIHQWPATLVQPVGSPLSLECTVEGTSNPNLYWYRQAAGRGLQLLFYSVGIGQISSEVPQNLSASRPQDRQFILSSKKLLLSDSGFYLCASRRISGNTIYFGEGSWLTVV.

The V and J genes are TRBV6-5 and TRBJ2-5; 13 bases map to TRBD2. The trim removed 7 bases at V and 5 bases at J, leaving 7 bases unmatched. The CDR3 spans 15 residues. The germline CDR1 and CDR2 sequences are MNHEY and SVGAGI. CDR3 sequence (DNA): TGTGCCAGCACTCGACTAGCGGGAGGTGGTGAGACCCAGTACTTC. This codes for CASTRLAGGGETQYF.

The gene calls are TRBV28 and TRBJ1-4, with TRBD1 matching over 12 bases. Germline V gene sequence: CDR1 MDHEN, CDR2 SYDVKM. The CDR3 has 17 amino acids. Trimming at V came to 4 bases and at J to 3 bases, leaving 6 bases not matched to a gene. CDR3 coding DNA: TGTGCCAGCAGTTCGCCGGGACAGGGGGCTCCTAATGAAAAACTGTTTTTT. It encodes CASSSPGQGAPNEKLFF.

This clone turned up a few times. The chain links TRBV28 to TRBJ2-7; D perhaps matches TRBD2 (7 bases). The V gene lost 2 bases and the J gene lost 3 bases, with 17 bases spanning the gap. Per germline, CDR1 MDHEN and CDR2 SYDVKM. This CDR3 contains 16 residues. CDR3 bases: TGTGCCAGCAGTTTACCTAGGGGGGGGATCGGCTACGAGCAGTACTTC. The encoded protein is CASSLPRGGIGYEQYF.

V usage is TRBV5-4 and J usage is TRBJ1-4; TRBD1 matches 9 bases. Trimming at V came to 4 bases and at J to 7 bases, leaving 14 bases not matched to a gene. This CDR3 contains 17 residues. In germline, CDR1 is SGHNT, CDR2 YYREEE (reference sequence). The CDR3 region has the DNA TGTGCCAGCAGCCCTGGACAGGGGACCCAGGGCGGTGAAAAACTGTTTTTT. Translated: CASSPGQGTQGGEKLFF. Combining the CDR3 with reference TRBV5-4 and TRBJ1-4 gives the whole variable domain ETGVTQSPTHLIKTRGQQVTLRCSSQSGHNTVSWYQQALGQGPQFIFQYYREEENGRGNFPPRFSGLQFPNYSSELNVNALELDDSALYLCASSPGQGTQGGEKLFFGSGTQLSVL.

This clone was seen just once. The chain couples TRBV6-1 to TRBJ2-7, with 7 bases fitting TRBD2. CDR3 length: 15 amino acids. In germline, CDR1 is MNHNS, CDR2 SASEGT. The ends lost 1 base at V and 0 bases at J; junction bases unmatched: 3. CDR3 sequence reads: CASSEGAGASYEQYV. In DNA form, the CDR3 reads TGTGCCAGCAGTGAAGGGGCGGGAGCCTCCTACGAGCAGTACGTC.

This clone was picked up a small number of times. The CDR3 sequence is CASSLARGPSGIYNEQFF. The CDR3 nucleotides read TGTGCCAGCAGCTTAGCGAGAGGCCCTAGCGGGATCTACAATGAGCAGTTCTTC. V is TRBV7-8 and J is TRBJ2-1, with 9 bases aligning to TRBD2. The CDR3 extends over 18 amino acids. The V and J ends lost 0 bases and 3 bases, in that order; junction bases with no gene match: 9. In germline, CDR1 is SGHVS, CDR2 FQNEAQ.

The chain links TRBV7-9 to TRBJ1-1; 9 positions match TRBD1. The CDR3 loop spans 17 amino acids. Germline-derived CDR1 and CDR2 are SEHNR and FQNEAQ (reference sequence). V shed 0 bases and J 3 bases; nucleotides not matched to a gene: 8. CDR3 nucleotides: TGTGCCAGCAGCTTAGCGGAGGACAGGGGTTCCGACACTGAAGCTTTCTTT. Translation: CASSLAEDRGSDTEAFF.

J is TRBJ2-7 and V is TRBV29-1, with 7 bases lining up with TRBD1. The germline CDR1 and CDR2 sequences are SQVTM and ANQGSEA. V was pared by 4 bases and J by 4 bases, with 10 bases of the junction left unmatched. This CDR3 comprises 14 residues. The CDR3 here is CSVVRQGDLYEQYF. In DNA form, the CDR3 reads TGCAGCGTTGTAAGGCAGGGGGATCTTTACGAGCAGTACTTC.

The V and J genes are TRBV11-2 and TRBJ2-1; D unresolved. CDR1 is SGHAT, CDR2 FQNNGV, per germline. Trimming pared 4 bases from V and 4 bases from J, leaving 11 bases between. This CDR3 has 14 amino acids. CDR3 DNA: TGTGCCAGCAGCTATATTGGGCCATACAATGAGCAGTTCTTC. This encodes CASSYIGPYNEQFF.

CDR3 protein: CASSTTGRSYEQYF. CDR3 sequence (DNA): TGTGCCAGTAGTACGACAGGGAGGTCATACGAGCAGTACTTC. V is TRBV19 and J is TRBJ2-7; the D gene is possibly TRBD1 (7 bases). With 4 bases removed from V and 4 bases from J, the gap between germline ends came to 14 bases. The CDR3 is 14 residues long. CDR1 and CDR2 from the germline V gene are LNHDA and SQIVND (reference sequence).

The chain couples TRBV7-6 to TRBJ1-2; 7 bases match TRBD1. Trimming cost V 5 bases and J 0 bases; bases outside gene matches: 9. The CDR3 has 16 amino acids. Germline CDR1 SGHVS, CDR2 FNYEAQ. CDR3 in DNA: TGTGCCAGCAGCCAGGGGGGTCTTAATTCTAACTATGGCTACACCTTC. Translated, it gives CASSQGGLNSNYGYTF. Combining the CDR3 with reference TRBV7-6 and TRBJ1-2 gives the whole variable domain GAGVSQSPRYKVTKRGQDVALRCDPISGHVSLYWYRQALGQGPEFLTYFNYEAQQDKSGLPNDRFSAERPEGSISTLTIQRTEQRDSAMYRCASSQGGLNSNYGYTFGSGTRLTVV.

The chain uses TRBV28 and TRBJ2-7, with TRBD1 identical over 10 bases. V gave up 6 bases and J gave up 3 bases; unmatched junction bases: 8. Germline CDR1 MDHEN, CDR2 SYDVKM. The CDR3 extends over 15 amino acids. CDR3: CASRGNRDRGYEQYF. The CDR3 DNA sequence: TGTGCCAGCAGGGGGAACCGGGACAGGGGCTACGAGCAGTACTTC.

J is TRBJ2-2 and V is TRBV30, with 14 bases matching TRBD2. In germline, CDR1 is GTSNPN, CDR2 SVGIG (reference sequence). V shed 5 bases and J 8 bases; nucleotides not matched to a gene: 7. The CDR3 runs to 15 residues. The CDR3 DNA reads TGTGCCTGGGGACTAGCGGGAGGACCGACGGGGGAGCTGTTTTTT. Translated, it gives CAWGLAGGPTGELFF.

This chain uses TRBV7-8 with TRBJ2-2; the D is unclear. This CDR3 is built from 15 residues. Germline loops: CDR1 SGHVS, CDR2 FQNEAQ. V shed 8 bases and J shed 5 bases, with 18 bases lying between them. CDR3 nucleotide sequence: TGTGCCAGCCGCCTGGTTCGCCCCTATACCGGGGAGCTGTTTTTT. This codes for CASRLVRPYTGELFF.

The chain uses TRBV2 and TRBJ2-3, with 7 positions matching TRBD2. This CDR3 is 14 amino acids long. Trimming removed 6 bases from V and 0 bases from J; junction bases left unmatched: 3. CDR1 and CDR2 from the germline V gene are SNHLY and FYNNEI. The CDR3: CASRRESSTDTQYF. The CDR3 coding sequence is TGTGCCAGCAGGCGGGAGTCCAGCACAGATACGCAGTATTTT.

The chain uses TRBV15 and TRBJ1-2; D may be TRBD1 (5 bases). Germline V gives CDR1 LNHNV, CDR2 YYDKDF (reference sequence). This CDR3 has 15 amino acids. Trimming pared 1 base from V and 4 bases from J, leaving 13 bases between. The chain's CDR3 is CATSRAGNRGYGYTF. In DNA form, the CDR3 reads TGTGCCACCAGCAGAGCTGGGAATAGGGGCTATGGCTACACCTTC.

This chain uses TRBV6-4 with TRBJ2-3; 9 nucleotides match TRBD2. With V trimmed by 6 bases and J by 6 bases, 10 bases remained unmatched. Germline V gene data show CDR1 as MRHNA and CDR2 as SNTAGT. This CDR3 contains 15 residues. CDR3 DNA: TGTGCCAGCAGAGGGCTAGCGGGGTCAGCGGATACGCAGTATTTT. This sequence encodes CASRGLAGSADTQYF.

The rearrangement links TRBV30 to TRBJ1-3; a weak D match, TRBD1 (5 bases). The CDR3 consists of 12 residues. Per the germline V gene, CDR1 is GTSNPN and CDR2 is SVGIG (reference sequence). Trimming removed 6 bases at V and 3 bases at J, with 9 bases between. CDR3 residues: CACWTFGNTIYF. Written as DNA, the CDR3 is TGTGCCTGTTGGACATTTGGAAACACCATATATTTT.

Remarks on this clone: A junction end diverges from the germline sequence, so it may reflect a read error. V and J are TRBV9 and TRBJ1-2; possibly TRBD1 for D (6 bases). Germline V lookup: CDR1 SGDLS, CDR2 YYNGEE. CDR3 size: 14 residues. The CDR3 here is CASSEGVGGYGYPF. CDR3 nucleotide sequence: TGTGCCAGCAGCGAGGGGGTAGGAGGCTATGGCTACCCCTTC.

The rearrangement uses TRBV29-1 and TRBJ1-3; TRBD1 matches at 8 bases. Germline V gene lookup returns CDR1 SQVTM and CDR2 ANQGSEA. Unmatched junction bases numbered 5, after V lost 6 bases and J lost 4 bases. The CDR3 length is 13 residues. Here the CDR3 DNA reads TGCAGCGTGCTGGACAGGGTCGGAAACACCATATATTTT. Translating gives CSVLDRVGNTIYF.

This clone was found once. The chain employs TRBV27 and TRBJ2-2; D is perhaps TRBD2 (6 bases). The length of the CDR3 is 16 residues. The V end was cut by 3 bases, the J end by 6 bases, with 17 bases between. Looked up from germline, CDR1 is MNHEY and CDR2 is SMNVEV (reference sequence). CDR3 amino acids: CASSLEWRERPGELFF. CDR3 sequence (DNA): TGTGCCAGCAGTTTGGAATGGCGGGAAAGGCCCGGGGAGCTGTTTTTT.

This CDR3 is CSVVRGRPTQETQYF. CDR3 bases: TGCAGCGTTGTCAGGGGGCGGCCGACCCAAGAGACCCAGTACTTC. The chain has TRBV29-1 and TRBJ2-5, with 8 bases that match TRBD1. The CDR3 contains 15 residues. The V gene end was trimmed by 4 bases and the J gene end by 1 base; junction bases not matched to a gene: 8. Germline loops: CDR1 SQVTM, CDR2 ANQGSEA.